Included here is one T cell receptor (beta chain) sequence, with context. What this receptor recognizes is not known. Base qualities were left out, and no much larger clone turns up one base away. Other DNA variants within this sample encode the same CDR3. Using the deep immunoSEQ assay, TCR CDR3 regions were amplified from genomic DNA by multiplex PCR. For each cell subset, the extracted genomic DNA was distributed evenly across all wells of several immunoSEQ 96-well plates, and each plate served as one replicate. For sorted subsets, approximately 200 ng of genomic DNA, equivalent to tens of thousands of T cell genomes, went into each replicate PCR. The purified libraries were quantified using a Qubit 3.0 fluorometer, sized with a Bioanalyzer 2100, and then quantified again using the KAPA Library Quantification kit. Every immunoSEQ 96-well plate was sequenced on a separate single-read 150-cycle Illumina NextSeq 550 flow cell. For the original study's pipeline: Because the immunoSEQ output included only junctional sequences and no quality scores, the filtering could not be the same as the filtering used for full-length reads. To assign V/J genes and CDR3, sequences were annotated against IMGT germline references using PyIR, a Python wrapper for IgBLAST v1.9. Any read was removed if the V/J assignment was weak (E-value above 1e-6), the CDR3 was missing, or the read contained stop codons, out-of-frame junctions, or ambiguous translated residues. V3J clonotypes were defined by identical inferred V gene, J gene, and CDR3 amino acid sequence. The percentage overlap between two repertoires was calculated by dividing the number of shared unique clonotypes by the size of the smaller repertoire. Repertoire richness was assessed with RTK rarefaction, the Chao1 estimator, and Recon v2.1 estimates of unobserved clonotypes. Generation probabilities were computed with OLGA for all TCRbeta clonotypes obtained by the gDNA method from several donors. The source is immuneACCESS, and TCRdb retained only in-frame sequences with V and J called. Part of the clones is not carried over; for the studies checked, unresolved V genes explain less than half of this, and the remainder is unexplained. The V and J calls and clone size were taken over from that table, and D and trimming were inferred from the DNA. The sample includes more than 2 million clones, with approximately 94% observed a single time. The top ten constitute about 1.1% of the sample.

The data are from a study of shared clonotypes between healthy human individuals (dated by TCRdb to about 2020). About the full investigation: The cohort comprised a couple of women and a few men aged 18 to 49 years. For each donor, CD4 naive and CD4 memory were each given three plates, CD8 naive was given two plates, and CD8 memory was given one plate. Blood TCR repertoires of a handful of healthy adults were deeply sequenced to estimate repertoire size and the extent of clonotype sharing between individuals. Libraries were prepared and TCR repertoires were sequenced by different laboratories using diverse techniques, in order to increase sequencing depth and limit assay-specific biases. Per donor, leukapheresis produced somewhere between about 0.8 and 9 billion PBMCs. The paper as a whole reports these results and caveats: Estimated clonotype richness was generally larger for naive than for memory subsets. Pairwise subsampling led to the expectation that sequencing depth would affect the degree of clonotype sharing among donors. Sampling was limited to blood, and TCR repertoires in tissue likely differ from TCR repertoires in blood. Even with the large sequencing depth, rarefaction of the sorted-subset datasets indicated that sequencing was incomplete. When a handful of donors were compared, the shared fraction of clonotypes was about 5% for naive CD4, about 4% for naive CD8, about 2.4% for memory CD4, and roughly 0.43% for memory CD8. Clonotypes shared by all four sorted-subset donors showed higher generation probabilities than non-shared clonotypes. Because the study included a small number of donors, the genetic and exposure-history diversity represented was limited.

The CDR3 starts with the cysteine, ends with the phenylalanine, and has 12 residues. The CDR3 DNA has 36 bases and is translated from base 1. CDR1 and CDR2, per the germline V gene (reference sequence), are MNHEY and SMNVEV. The trim is 3 bases for V and 6 bases for J, with a gap of 6 bases between the germline ends. CD8 naive samples were CD45RO-negative cells positively selected for CCR7, giving a CD45RA+CCR7+ population that excluded TemRA cells. The donors were healthy, HIV-negative adults who had no recently reported acute infections or vaccinations. Only Caucasian adults living in Nashville, Tennessee, USA were represented among the donors. After blood collection by leukapheresis, PBMCs were isolated using Ficoll-Histopaque density gradient centrifugation and then cryopreserved in the vapor phase of liquid nitrogen. Purity and quantity of every magnetically sorted T cell population were checked by analytical flow cytometry. Genomic DNA was isolated from every sorted fraction and measured by UV absorbance on a Nanodrop 2000c.

The rearrangement joined TRBV27 to TRBJ2-1; no D gene can be assigned with confidence. The sample taken for sequencing was naive CD8+ T cells sorted from blood. The cell subset or site label for this specimen denotes: CD45RA+CCR7+. This clonotype was obtained from a man aged 18 to 30 in good health. Here the CDR3 is given as CASSLNINEQFF. The DNA is TGTGCCAGCAGTTTGAATATCAATGAGCAGTTCTTC.